This is a list of T cell receptor beta chains from one sample in a study of blood T cell repertoires in COVID-19. The repertoire was sequenced with immunoSEQ multiplex PCR; TCRdb's copy has only in-frame clones and lacks some. The sample records about 48,000 clones, 82% being singletons. The sequenced material came from peripheral blood. Every receptor here comes from a middle-aged man with acute or convalescent COVID-19. The conserved cysteine and the conserved F or W are not part of the CDR3 here. Only some rows state a clone size, as once, few, many or a class for expanded clones.

V	J	size	CDR3
TRBV6-2/TRBV6-3	TRBJ1-1	-	ASSYPTGANRNTEAF
TRBV7-2	TRBJ2-5	once	ASSLRRQPVQETQY
TRBV7-6	TRBJ1-1	-	AAQKEQSTEAF
TRBV7-8	TRBJ2-5	once	ASSLGTVQLETQY
TRBV19	TRBJ1-1	-	ASSFLGTVRF
TRBV5-4	TRBJ2-3	-	ASSLVVSSSTDTQY
TRBV30	TRBJ1-5	-	AWQGQGNQPQH
TRBV6-5	TRBJ2-2	-	ASAGGTGELF
TRBV6-2/TRBV6-3	TRBJ1-5	-	ASSYSGVGGGNQPQH
TRBV30	TRBJ1-2	-	AWSKYFGESNYGYT
TRBV28	TRBJ1-5	few	ASNLEGFQPQH
TRBV6-5	TRBJ1-4	-	ASSYSGTSTNEKLF
TRBV18	TRBJ1-2	-	ASSPPSTGGDYGYT
TRBV7-9	TRBJ1-1	-	ASSINRATEAF
TRBV30	TRBJ2-1	-	AWLHGAGVSSYNEQF
TRBV20-1	TRBJ1-2	-	SARDRGRSG
TRBV5-1	TRBJ2-3	-	ASSVGTSDTDTQY
TRBV19	TRBJ2-2	-	ASRNSGTGDTGELF
TRBV4-2	TRBJ2-7	-	ASSRPNRGREQY
TRBV25-1	TRBJ1-4	-	ASEGGGPHRRPNEKLF
TRBV5-1	TRBJ2-7	-	ASSGTTDAYEQY
TRBV29-1	TRBJ2-3	-	SVEDWGTANTDTQY
TRBV5-1	TRBJ2-5	-	ASSLGVQGETQY
TRBV7-3	TRBJ1-2	-	ASSLNGEYGYT
TRBV11-2	TRBJ2-3	-	ASSFSGRGADTQY
TRBV7-9	TRBJ1-4	-	ASSRDRGAEKLF
TRBV6-5	TRBJ1-2	few	ASSSLPRRSNYGYT
TRBV9	TRBJ1-6	-	ASSARGSSYNSPLH
TRBV6-5	TRBJ1-4	once	ASSWGTGVNEKLF
TRBV27	TRBJ1-1	-	ASSLRQLSNTEAF
TRBV2	TRBJ1-5	-	ASSDLGHFNQPQH
TRBV4-1	TRBJ2-7	few	ASSIPGTSGSYEQY
TRBV7-8	TRBJ1-1	once	ASSLPGGGSEAF
TRBV4-1	TRBJ1-3	-	ASSRGGARKSRNTIY
TRBV11-3	TRBJ2-1	once	ASSLGDSNEQF
TRBV4-1	TRBJ1-2	-	ASSQLGTGANYGYT
TRBV7-2	TRBJ2-7	-	ASSRTSSYEQY
TRBV6-6	TRBJ2-2	few	ASSHKFRDRATGELF
TRBV18	TRBJ1-1	-	ASSPSNTRARQGNTEAF
TRBV30	TRBJ1-3	few	AWSVNGRNTIY
TRBV10-3	TRBJ2-3	-	AISEPGLKSTDTQY
TRBV14	TRBJ2-2	few	ASSLSLSRTGSGELF
TRBV7-8	TRBJ2-7	-	ASSWMTGVGEQY
TRBV20-1	TRBJ1-1	few	SARSLTEAF
TRBV5-1	TRBJ1-3	-	ASSDPQGGNTIY
TRBV5-1	TRBJ2-6	-	ASREGYFSGANVLT
TRBV5-4	TRBJ2-1	-	ASSLEGSNEQF
TRBV24-1	TRBJ2-5	-	ATSGRDQETQY
TRBV28	TRBJ2-5	-	ASSWTDQETQY
TRBV24-1	TRBJ1-2	-	ATSIRGGSGYT
TRBV2	TRBJ1-1	-	ASSERTRGTEAF
TRBV5-6	TRBJ2-6	-	ASSSNRVAGANVLT
TRBV5-1	TRBJ1-2	-	ASSLSATDYGYT